These 10 T cell receptor beta chains were sequenced from one sample in a study of shared clonotypes between healthy human individuals. Naive-designated CD8 cells lacked CD45RO, were positively enriched for CCR7, and omitted terminally differentiated effector memory CD45RA+ cells. TCRdb keeps only in-frame clones here, not all; method: immunoSEQ multiplex PCR. The sample carries under 2,000,000 clones, about 95% recorded once. The material sequenced was naive CD8+ T cells sorted from blood. These receptors originate from a man in his late teens or twenties in good health.

The chain is built from TRBV4-1 and TRBJ2-7; 9 bases map to TRBD2. There are 16 residues in the CDR3. The V segment lost 0 bases and the J segment 2 bases; nucleotides outside the gene matches: 5. Per germline, CDR1 MGHRA and CDR2 YSYEKL. The CDR3 reads CASSQEGLALTYEQYF. In nucleotides, the CDR3 is TGCGCCAGCAGCCAAGAAGGACTAGCGTTGACCTACGAGCAGTACTTC.

The chain combines TRBV6-5 with TRBJ1-6; no definite D call. Germline V lookup: CDR1 MNHEY, CDR2 SVGAGI. The ends were cut back, 4 bases at V and 9 bases at J, with 13 bases in the middle. CDR3 length equals 14 residues. DNA for the CDR3: TGTGCCAGCAGTTCCCCAGGAGAAACTTCACCCCTCCACTTT. Residues: CASSSPGETSPLHF.

V usage is TRBV2 and J usage is TRBJ2-1; D gene ambiguous. CDR3 length: 10 residues. Between the trimmed V and J ends, which lost 6 bases and 8 bases, there was a span of 5 bases. Germline V gene sequence: CDR1 SNHLY, CDR2 FYNNEI. The CDR3 DNA reads as TGTGCCAGCAGCGCAGATGAGCAGTTCTTC. Translation: CASSADEQFF.

The V gene is TRBV2, the J gene TRBJ1-2; D is unresolved. Trimming left V 2 bases short and J 4 bases short, with 8 bases between. The CDR3 is 13 residues long. Looked up from germline, CDR1 is SNHLY and CDR2 is FYNNEI. CDR3 sequence reads: CASSERAVYGYTF. DNA of the CDR3: TGTGCCAGCAGTGAAAGGGCAGTCTATGGCTACACCTTC.

The V and J genes are TRBV19 and TRBJ1-6, with a tentative D call TRBD1 (5 bases). With 5 bases removed from V and 8 bases from J, the gap between germline ends came to 16 bases. The CDR3 spans 15 residues. Germline loops: CDR1 LNHDA, CDR2 SQIVND (reference sequence). CDR3 residues: CASSPDSYSDSPLHF. In DNA, the CDR3 is TGTGCCAGTAGTCCCGACAGTTACAGTGATTCACCCCTCCACTTT.

The DNA of the CDR3 is TGTGCCAGCAGCTTGTCCCCCGCACTCGATACGCAGTATTTT. Translating gives CASSLSPALDTQYF. This chain joins TRBV5-8 and TRBJ2-3, with D hard to call. The CDR3 consists of 14 residues. CDR1 is SGHTS and CDR2 is YDEGEE in the germline V gene. Trimming left V 1 base short and J 6 bases short, with 12 bases between. Using reference TRBV5-8 and TRBJ2-3 for the parts outside the CDR3, the full variable domain is EAGVTQSPTHLIKTRGQQATLRCSPISGHTSVYWYQQALGLGLQFLLWYDEGEERNRGNFPPRFSGRQFPNYSSELNVNALELEDSALYLCASSLSPALDTQYFGPGTRLTVL.

This clone was seen a handful of times. The rearrangement joins TRBV19 to TRBJ1-5; a weak D match, TRBD1 (6 bases). CDR3 length: 15 residues. Germline loops: CDR1 LNHDA, CDR2 SQIVND (reference sequence). V was trimmed by 11 bases and J by 1 base, leaving 18 bases between them. The CDR3 reads CAADSPRWSNQPQHF. The CDR3 DNA follows: TGTGCCGCGGACAGCCCGAGGTGGAGCAATCAGCCCCAGCATTTT.

Comments on this clone: The identical CDR3 is also encoded by other nucleotide sequences in the sample. This rearrangement joins TRBV28 to TRBJ2-3; D is unresolved. Germline CDR1 is MDHEN and CDR2 is SYDVKM. The CDR3 covers 12 residues. V was shortened by 5 bases and J by 4 bases, with 7 bases between the two germline ends. CDR3 amino acids: CASSLDADTQYF. Written as DNA, the CDR3 is TGTGCCAGCAGTCTTGACGCAGATACGCAGTATTTT.

A note on this clone: This CDR3 is also generated by other DNA sequences in the sample. The V and J genes are TRBV2 and TRBJ2-7; unclear D gene. The CDR3 has 13 amino acids. CDR1 is SNHLY and CDR2 is FYNNEI in the germline V gene. Trimming shortened V by 2 bases and J by 2 bases, and 7 bases separated the two germline ends. Here the CDR3 reads CASSESAAYEQYF. The CDR3, as DNA: TGTGCCAGCAGTGAATCTGCAGCCTACGAGCAGTACTTC.

This clone was seen only once. The J gene is TRBJ2-1, the V gene TRBV9; 7 bases fit TRBD2. V shed 7 bases and J 8 bases; nucleotides not matched to a gene: 6. There are 12 residues in the CDR3. Germline V gene lookup returns CDR1 SGDLS and CDR2 YYNGEE. CDR3 region: CASSAGADEQFF. CDR3 sequence (DNA): TGTGCCAGCTCCGCGGGAGCCGATGAGCAGTTCTTC.